This T cell receptor (beta chain) was captured by sequencing in a study of CXCR3-negative and CXCR3-positive naive CD8 T cells. Overall study results and limits: Memory cells differed in TRBV-TRBJ usage, but naive CXCR3-negative and CXCR3-positive cells had similar usage. Compared with CXCR3-negative naive cells, CXCR3-positive naive cells showed more hydrophobic TRB CDR3s.

On this clonotype: Antigen: not known.

All TRB cDNA libraries came from 5' RACE performed with UMI labels. TCRdb re-called the 5' RACE reads and gives one entry per CDR3 protein, without DNA. This repertoire comprises about 56,000 distinct CDR3 sequences; its ten largest clones make up roughly 0.8%. CDR3 size: 14 residues. The germline V gene encodes CDR1 ENHRY and CDR2 SYGVKD. The receptor was isolated from a human donor in good health. Some clones in this sample may be carry-over from other donors' samples. V is TRBV10-3 and J is TRBJ2-1. Sequencing was carried out using naive CXCR3+ CD8+ T cells from blood. Noted subset: CD45RO-CCR7+CD27+CD95- naive CD8+ T cells expressing CXCR3 (TNR3+). The CDR3 region is CAISEADYNNEQFF.